The 29 T cell receptor beta chains in this list originate from one sample, sequenced in a study of Graves' ophthalmopathy and Graves' hyperthyroidism. RNA served as the template for amplifying TCR beta CDR3 regions. Second-round multiplex PCR came after a first-round RT-PCR that employed HTBI primers. TCRdb reprocessed the multiplex PCR reads with MiXCR, giving one entry per CDR3 protein. The repertoire holds 620,000 or so distinct CDR3 sequences, with about a fifth as singletons. The specimen was peripheral blood. All receptors derive from a woman between 18 and 29 years old with stable Graves' hyperthyroidism. Some clones in this sample may be carry-over from other donors' samples.

This clonotype was recorded at least ten times. The chain couples TRBV4-1 to TRBJ2-7; D unresolved. Trimming removed 0 bases from V and 4 bases from J, with 7 bases in between. Germline V gene sequence: CDR1 MGHRA, CDR2 YSYEKL. CDR3 length: 13 residues. In DNA, the CDR3 is TGCGCCAGCAGCCAAGAAGTAGAATACGAGCAGTACTTC. As protein: CASSQEVEYEQYF.

This clonotype has ten or more counts. The gene calls are TRBV10-3 and TRBJ2-7; 7 bases align to TRBD1. The germline V gene encodes CDR1 ENHRY and CDR2 SYGVKD. The CDR3 sequence is 15 residues long. The V and J ends lost 2 bases and 6 bases, in that order; junction bases with no gene match: 10. This chain's CDR3 is CAISELGQGDLEQYF. The CDR3 nucleotides are TGTGCCATCAGTGAGCTCGGGCAGGGGGACCTCGAGCAGTACTTC.

This clonotype was counted a few times. This chain joins TRBV6-1 and TRBJ1-2, with 12 bases lining up with TRBD1. The J segment lost 8 bases and the V segment lost 3 bases, leaving 7 bases of the junction unmatched. Germline V lookup: CDR1 MNHNS, CDR2 SASEGT. The CDR3 runs 15 residues. DNA of the CDR3: TGTGCCAGCAGTGAGTGGGACAGGGGGCAGTACGGCTACACCTTC. Translation: CASSEWDRGQYGYTF.

This clonotype has a count of ten or more. The J gene is TRBJ1-2, the V gene TRBV19, with D uncertain. This CDR3 has 14 residues. The V end lost 1 base, the J end lost 4 bases, and 10 bases lay between the germline ends. Germline V gene data show CDR1 as LNHDA and CDR2 as SQIVND (reference sequence). CDR3 region: CASSIAGRSYGYTF. The CDR3 DNA reads as TGTGCCAGTAGTATAGCGGGCCGCAGCTATGGCTACACCTTC.

This clonotype was observed many times. V and J are TRBV2 and TRBJ2-6, with D possibly being TRBD1 (6 bases). Germline CDR1 and CDR2: SNHLY and FYNNEI. Trimming stripped 10 bases from V and 1 base from J, with 8 bases between. This CDR3 contains 13 residues. CDR3 nucleotides: TGTGCCAAACAGGGATCTGGGGCCAACGTCCTGACTTTC. This codes for CAKQGSGANVLTF.

This clonotype came up a few times. CDR3 amino acids: CASGLAGGGYTGELFF. The CDR3, as DNA: TGTGCCAGCGGCCTCGCTGGGGGCGGGTACACCGGGGAGCTGTTTTTT. V and J are TRBV12-3 or TRBV12-4 and TRBJ2-2; tentatively, D is TRBD1 (6 bases). V was pared by 8 bases and J by 3 bases, with 19 bases between. CDR3 length: 16 residues.

This rearrangement joins TRBV2 to TRBJ1-5, with TRBD1 as a possible D gene (5 bases). Germline assignment: CDR1 SNHLY and CDR2 FYNNEI. The CDR3 runs 13 residues. Trimming removed 5 bases at V and 7 bases at J, with 12 bases between. The CDR3 DNA follows: TGTGCCAGCAGTACTACCCAGGGCCAGCCCCAGCATTTT. It specifies CASSTTQGQPQHF.

This clonotype was counted many times. The rearrangement links TRBV6-1 to TRBJ1-2; no firm D call. This CDR3 spans 12 amino acids. Deletions cut 8 bases from V and 4 bases from J, with 11 bases between. The germline CDR1 and CDR2 sequences are MNHNS and SASEGT. The CDR3 sequence is CASQADFYGYTF. The CDR3 DNA sequence: TGTGCCAGCCAGGCAGACTTCTATGGCTACACCTTC.

The chain employs TRBV20-1 and TRBJ2-2; either TRBD1 or TRBD2 may supply D (6 bases each). V lost 6 bases to trimming and J lost 5 bases, with 13 bases between them. The CDR3 covers 13 residues. CDR1 is DFQATT, CDR2 SNEGSKA, per germline (reference sequence). This CDR3 is CSARDNWTGELFF. Here the CDR3 DNA reads TGCAGTGCGCGGGACAATTGGACCGGGGAGCTGTTTTTT.

In this sample, this clonotype turned up many times. This CDR3 is CASRTRHYTEAFF. The CDR3 coding sequence is TGTGCCAGCAGGACGAGACACTACACTGAAGCTTTCTTT. The chain joins TRBV6-1 to TRBJ1-1; the D is unclear. V was pared by 6 bases and J by 3 bases, with 11 bases between. This CDR3 spans 13 amino acids. Germline V CDR1 and CDR2: MNHNS, SASEGT.

This clonotype was detected many times. The chain employs TRBV2 and TRBJ2-5; 7 positions match TRBD2. Germline CDR1 reads SNHLY; CDR2 reads FYNNEI. CDR3 size: 15 residues. V was pared by 3 bases and J by 2 bases, with 6 bases of the junction left unmatched. The CDR3 region has the DNA TGTGCCAGCAGTGATTGGGACTACCTACAAGAGACCCAGTACTTC. The encoded protein is CASSDWDYLQETQYF.

This sequence joins TRBV12-3 or TRBV12-4 and TRBJ2-7; the D gene could be TRBD1 or TRBD2 (5 bases each). The CDR3 sequence is 15 residues long. V gave up 6 bases and J gave up 2 bases, with 17 bases separating them. CDR3 DNA sequence: TGTGCCAGCAGCGAATCCGTCGGGGCCGCCTACGAGCAGTACTTC. This gives the protein CASSESVGAAYEQYF.

This clonotype was detected ten times or more. The V and J genes are TRBV6-1 and TRBJ1-1; no firm D call. The ends were cut back, 2 bases at V and 0 bases at J, with 10 bases in the middle. The CDR3 extends over 15 amino acids. Germline V gives CDR1 MNHNS, CDR2 SASEGT. The CDR3 loop reads CASSEKVTVNTEAFF. The CDR3 DNA sequence: TGTGCCAGCAGTGAAAAGGTGACCGTGAACACTGAAGCTTTCTTT.

This clonotype occurred a few times. This chain uses TRBV4-1 with TRBJ2-2; D may be TRBD1 (5 bases). Germline CDR1 and CDR2: MGHRA and YSYEKL. There are 17 residues in the CDR3. Trimming pared 3 bases from V and 1 base from J, leaving 15 bases between. CDR3 residues: CASSHPQMGRNTGELFF. The CDR3 region has the DNA TGCGCCAGCAGCCACCCACAGATGGGGCGGAACACCGGGGAGCTGTTTTTT.

Only a few counts were recorded for this clonotype. This chain uses TRBV20-1 with TRBJ2-2; 14 nucleotides match TRBD2. The trim removed 4 bases at V and 6 bases at J, leaving 1 base unmatched. The V gene's germline CDR1 is DFQATT and CDR2 SNEGSKA (reference sequence). This CDR3 spans 14 amino acids. CDR3 region: CSAKTSGGAGELFF. CDR3 sequence (DNA): TGCAGTGCTAAGACTAGCGGGGGGGCCGGGGAGCTGTTTTTT.

The chain couples TRBV2 to TRBJ1-1; D unresolved. CDR1 and CDR2 from the germline V gene are SNHLY and FYNNEI. Trimming removed 6 bases from V and 2 bases from J, with 16 bases in between. The CDR3 runs 15 residues. The CDR3 region is CASRWYLWGNTEAFF. Here the CDR3 DNA reads TGTGCCAGCAGGTGGTACCTCTGGGGAAACACTGAAGCTTTCTTT. The whole variable domain, filled in from reference TRBV2 and TRBJ1-1, reads EPEVTQTPSHQVTQMGQEVILRCVPISNHLYFYWYRQILGQKVEFLVSFYNNEISEKSEIFDDQFSVERPDGSNFTLKIRSTKLEDSAMYFCASRWYLWGNTEAFFGQGTRLTVV.

This clonotype has a count of ten or more. The genes are TRBV27 and TRBJ2-5; no firm D call. The CDR3 sequence is 14 residues long. The V gene's germline CDR1 is MNHEY and CDR2 SMNVEV (reference sequence). Trimming cost V 6 bases and J 5 bases, with 16 bases left between them. The CDR3 DNA reads as TGTGCCAGCAGCCCTCTTTATTTGCGGGAGACCCAGTACTTC. This translates into CASSPLYLRETQYF.

J is TRBJ1-6 and V is TRBV6-1; 8 nucleotides align to TRBD1. V lost 2 bases, J lost 9 bases, and 15 bases stayed unmatched. Germline values: CDR1 MNHNS, CDR2 SASEGT. The CDR3 consists of 18 residues. The CDR3 nucleotides are TGTGCCAGCAGTGAATACCCACGACAGGGGACTACAGGTTCACCCCTCCACTTT. This encodes CASSEYPRQGTTGSPLHF.

There are many counts of this clonotype. V and J are TRBV7-9 and TRBJ1-1; D ambiguous. This CDR3 spans 13 amino acids. The ends were cut back, 5 bases at V and 1 base at J, with 8 bases in the middle. Germline V gene data show CDR1 as SEHNR and CDR2 as FQNEAQ (reference sequence). The CDR3 region is CASSVDWNTEAFF. In DNA, the CDR3 is TGTGCCAGCAGCGTGGACTGGAACACTGAAGCTTTCTTT.

This clonotype was recorded many times. The V gene is TRBV5-1, the J gene TRBJ1-1, with 8 bases identical to TRBD1. The CDR3 sequence is 15 residues long. Germline V CDR1 and CDR2: SGHRS, YFSETQ. V was clipped by 4 bases and J by 1 base; unmatched bases: 6. Here the CDR3 DNA reads TGCGCCAGCAGCGCTCTTGGACAGGGGAACACTGAAGCTTTCTTT. Protein sequence: CASSALGQGNTEAFF.

In this sample, this clonotype turned up many times. The J gene is TRBJ1-2, the V gene TRBV6-1; D is perhaps TRBD1 (5 bases). Germline V gene sequence: CDR1 MNHNS, CDR2 SASEGT. This CDR3 has 13 amino acids. The germline V and J ends were trimmed by 6 bases and 8 bases, with 16 bases remaining between them. The CDR3 sequence is CASRPGRGYGYTF. The CDR3 bases are TGTGCCAGCAGGCCTGGACGGGGCTACGGCTACACCTTC.

This clonotype was counted ten times or more. J is TRBJ1-1 and V is TRBV5-1, with unresolved D. Germline V gene data show CDR1 as SGHRS and CDR2 as YFSETQ. This CDR3 region has 15 residues. V was clipped by 1 base and J by 3 bases, with 13 bases between them. This CDR3 reads CASSLSDPGDTEAFF. DNA for the CDR3: TGCGCCAGCAGCTTGTCAGATCCCGGGGACACTGAAGCTTTCTTT.

This clonotype was observed at least ten times. This sequence joins TRBV12-3 or TRBV12-4 and TRBJ2-5, with no clear D. Trimming took 4 bases from V and 3 from J, leaving 3 bases between them. This CDR3 spans 11 amino acids. CDR3 sequence: CASSSEETQYF. As DNA, the CDR3 is TGTGCCAGCAGTTCCGAAGAGACCCAGTACTTC.

The chain has TRBV2 and TRBJ2-4; D possibly corresponds to TRBD2 (5 bases). The CDR3 has 14 residues. Germline V gene data show CDR1 as SNHLY and CDR2 as FYNNEI. Trimming cost V 2 bases and J 12 bases, with 17 bases left between them. For the CDR3, the DNA is TGTGCCAGCAGTGAATTGAGCGGAGTCCCTAATCAGTACTTC. Encoded protein: CASSELSGVPNQYF. The full variable domain, its missing parts supplied by reference TRBV2 and TRBJ2-4, is EPEVTQTPSHQVTQMGQEVILRCVPISNHLYFYWYRQILGQKVEFLVSFYNNEISEKSEIFDDQFSVERPDGSNFTLKIRSTKLEDSAMYFCASSELSGVPNQYFGAGTRLSVL.

This clonotype was seen a few times. The chain couples TRBV7-2 to TRBJ1-1; maybe TRBD1 (5 bases). The CDR3 is 15 amino acids. V was cut by 5 bases and J by 5 bases, with 18 bases left in between. Per germline, CDR1 SGHTA and CDR2 FQGNSA. The CDR3 is CASSASGGVYTEAFF. The CDR3 coding sequence is TGTGCCAGCAGCGCGAGTGGGGGAGTGTATACTGAAGCTTTCTTT.

This chain connects TRBV7-3 to TRBJ2-5; 10 bases map to TRBD2. The CDR3 is 16 amino acids. Germline V gene lookup returns CDR1 SGHTA and CDR2 FQGTGA. Germline trimming cut 4 bases from V and 1 base from J; bases unmatched to any gene: 6. The CDR3 loop is CASSCQRGGPQETQYF. CDR3 DNA sequence: TGTGCCAGCAGCTGCCAGCGGGGGGGCCCCCAAGAGACCCAGTACTTC. The full variable domain, its missing parts supplied by reference TRBV7-3 and TRBJ2-5, is GAGVSQTPSNKVTEKGKYVELRCDPISGHTALYWYRQSLGQGPEFLIYFQGTGAADDSGLPNDRFFAVRPEGSVSTLKIQRTERGDSAVYLCASSCQRGGPQETQYFGPGTRLLVL.

This clonotype was seen repeatedly, ten times or more. J is TRBJ1-5 and V is TRBV6-1; possibly TRBD1 for D (6 bases). V lost 7 bases to trimming and J lost 5 bases, with 12 bases between them. CDR3 size: 13 residues. The germline V gene encodes CDR1 MNHNS and CDR2 SASEGT. CDR3 sequence: CASKGDTYQPQHF. The CDR3 DNA reads TGTGCCAGCAAGGGGGACACGTATCAGCCCCAGCATTTT.

This clonotype was seen ten or more times. The rearrangement joins TRBV5-1 to TRBJ1-2, with TRBD1 matching over 9 bases. The CDR3 loop spans 14 amino acids. The V and J ends lost 6 bases and 2 bases, in that order; junction bases with no gene match: 5. CDR1 and CDR2 (germline): SGHRS, YFSETQ. The CDR3 coding sequence is TGCGCCAGCACCGCGGGACAGGGAAACTATGGCTACACCTTC. It specifies CASTAGQGNYGYTF.

V and J are TRBV12-3 or TRBV12-4 and TRBJ2-7; a possible D gene is TRBD1 (6 bases). V was shortened by 2 bases and J by 4 bases, with 12 bases between the two germline ends. CDR3 size: 14 residues. The CDR3 is CASSLSDRLYEQYF. CDR3 sequence (DNA): TGTGCCAGCAGTTTATCTGACAGGCTGTACGAGCAGTACTTC.